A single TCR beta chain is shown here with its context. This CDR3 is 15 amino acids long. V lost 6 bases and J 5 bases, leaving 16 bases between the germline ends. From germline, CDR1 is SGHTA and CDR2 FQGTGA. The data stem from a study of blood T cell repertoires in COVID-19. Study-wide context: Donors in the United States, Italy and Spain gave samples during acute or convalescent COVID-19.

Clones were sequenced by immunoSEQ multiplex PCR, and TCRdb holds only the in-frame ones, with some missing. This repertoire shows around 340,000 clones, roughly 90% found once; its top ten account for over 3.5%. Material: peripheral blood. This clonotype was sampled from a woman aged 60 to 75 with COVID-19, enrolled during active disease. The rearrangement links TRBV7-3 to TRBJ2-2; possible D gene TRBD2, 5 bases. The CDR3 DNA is TGTGCCAGCAGGTCGCCTTCCGGGGAAACCGGGGAGCTGTTTTTT. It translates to CASRSPSGETGELFF.